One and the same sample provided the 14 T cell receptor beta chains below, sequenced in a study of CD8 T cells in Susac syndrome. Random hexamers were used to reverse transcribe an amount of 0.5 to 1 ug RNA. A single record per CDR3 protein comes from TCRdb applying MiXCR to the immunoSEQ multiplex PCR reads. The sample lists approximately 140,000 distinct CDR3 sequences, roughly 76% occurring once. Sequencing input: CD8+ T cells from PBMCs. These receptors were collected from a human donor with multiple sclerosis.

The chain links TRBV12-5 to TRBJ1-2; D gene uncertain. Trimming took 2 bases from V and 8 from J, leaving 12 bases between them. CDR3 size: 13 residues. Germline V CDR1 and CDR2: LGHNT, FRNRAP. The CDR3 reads CASGLPTSSGYTF. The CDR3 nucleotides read TGTGCTAGTGGTTTGCCAACGAGTAGCGGCTACACCTTC.

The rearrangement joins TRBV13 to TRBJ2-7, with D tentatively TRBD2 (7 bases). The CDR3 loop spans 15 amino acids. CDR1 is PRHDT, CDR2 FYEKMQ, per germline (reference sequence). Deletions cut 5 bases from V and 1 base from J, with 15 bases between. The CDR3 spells CASSPAGAGSYEQYF. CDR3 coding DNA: TGTGCCAGCAGCCCTGCGGGGGCGGGGTCCTACGAGCAGTACTTC.

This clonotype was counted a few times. DNA for the CDR3: TGCGCCAGCAGCCAAGATGAACGGGGAAGGAATGAGCAGTTCTTC. The encoded protein is CASSQDERGRNEQFF. The chain carries TRBV4-1 and TRBJ2-1, with D maybe TRBD2 (5 bases). V lost 0 bases, J lost 7 bases, and 13 bases lay in between. CDR1 MGHRA and CDR2 YSYEKL come from the germline V gene. The CDR3 consists of 15 residues.

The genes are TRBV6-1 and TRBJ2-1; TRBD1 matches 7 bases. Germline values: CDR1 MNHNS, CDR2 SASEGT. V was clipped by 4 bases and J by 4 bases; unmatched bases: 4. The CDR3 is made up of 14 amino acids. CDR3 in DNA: TGTGCCAGCAGTGTCCGGGACAGTTACAATGAGCAGTTCTTC. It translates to CASSVRDSYNEQFF.

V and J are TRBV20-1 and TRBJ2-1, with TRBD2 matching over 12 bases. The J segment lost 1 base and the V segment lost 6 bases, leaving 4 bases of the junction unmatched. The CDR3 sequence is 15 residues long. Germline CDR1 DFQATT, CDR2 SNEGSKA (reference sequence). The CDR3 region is CSAVTSGGSYNEQFF. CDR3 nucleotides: TGCAGTGCAGTCACTAGCGGGGGGTCCTACAATGAGCAGTTCTTC.

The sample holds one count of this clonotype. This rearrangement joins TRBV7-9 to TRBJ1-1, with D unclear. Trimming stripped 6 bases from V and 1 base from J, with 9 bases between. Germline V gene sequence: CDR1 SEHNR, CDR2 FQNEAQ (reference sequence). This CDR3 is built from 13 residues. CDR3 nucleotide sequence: TGTGCCAGCAGTCGTGATCCGAACACTGAAGCTTTCTTT. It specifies CASSRDPNTEAFF.

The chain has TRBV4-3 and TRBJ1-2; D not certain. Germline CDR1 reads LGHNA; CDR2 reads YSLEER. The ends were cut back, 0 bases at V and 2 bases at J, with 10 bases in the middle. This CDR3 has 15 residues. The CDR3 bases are TGCGCCAGCAGCCAAGAATATTCCAGCAACTATGGCTACACCTTC. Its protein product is CASSQEYSSNYGYTF.

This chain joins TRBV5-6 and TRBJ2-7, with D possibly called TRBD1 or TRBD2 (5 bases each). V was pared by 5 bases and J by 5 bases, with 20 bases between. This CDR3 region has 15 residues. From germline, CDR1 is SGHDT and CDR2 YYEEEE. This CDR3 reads CASRPGPLFSDEQYV. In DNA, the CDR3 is TGTGCCAGCAGGCCGGGACCCCTTTTTTCGGACGAGCAGTACGTC.

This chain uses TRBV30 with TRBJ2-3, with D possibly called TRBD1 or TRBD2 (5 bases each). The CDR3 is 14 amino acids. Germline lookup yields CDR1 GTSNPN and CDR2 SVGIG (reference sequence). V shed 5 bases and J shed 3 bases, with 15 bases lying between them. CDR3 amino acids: CAWGVGAGTDTQYF. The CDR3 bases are TGTGCCTGGGGGGTCGGGGCAGGGACAGATACGCAGTATTTT.

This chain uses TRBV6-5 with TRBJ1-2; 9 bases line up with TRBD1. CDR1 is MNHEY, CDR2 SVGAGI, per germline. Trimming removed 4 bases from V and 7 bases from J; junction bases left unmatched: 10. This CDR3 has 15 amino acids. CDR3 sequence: CASSWTTGGMGGYTF. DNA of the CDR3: TGTGCCAGCAGTTGGACGACAGGGGGAATGGGTGGCTACACCTTC.

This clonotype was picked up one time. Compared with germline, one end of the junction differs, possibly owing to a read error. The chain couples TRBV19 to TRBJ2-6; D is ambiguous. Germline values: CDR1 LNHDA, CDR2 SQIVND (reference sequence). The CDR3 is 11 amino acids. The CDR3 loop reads CACSGANVLTF. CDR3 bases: TGTGCCTGTAGTGGGGCCAACGTCCTGACTTTC.

The CDR3 bases are TGTGCCACGGGGAGGGGGCGAAGAGAAAAACTGTTTTTT. Translating it yields CATGRGRREKLFF. V and J are TRBV12-3 or TRBV12-4 and TRBJ1-4; TRBD1 matches at 7 bases. V trimming: 10 bases; J trimming: 8 bases; junction bases outside the gene matches: 10. This CDR3 has 13 amino acids.

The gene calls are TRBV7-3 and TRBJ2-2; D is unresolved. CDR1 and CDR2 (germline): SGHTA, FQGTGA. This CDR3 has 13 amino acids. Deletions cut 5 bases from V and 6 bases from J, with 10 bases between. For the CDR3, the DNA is TGTGCCAGCAGCCTTAGTGGGCCCGGGGAGCTGTTTTTT. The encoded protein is CASSLSGPGELFF.

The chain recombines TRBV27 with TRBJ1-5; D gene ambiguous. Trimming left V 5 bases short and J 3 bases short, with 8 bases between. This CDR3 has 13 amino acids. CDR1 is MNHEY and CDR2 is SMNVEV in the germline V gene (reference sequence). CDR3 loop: CASSPSANQPQHF. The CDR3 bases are TGTGCCAGCAGTCCCTCGGCCAATCAGCCCCAGCATTTT.